This T cell receptor (beta chain) was recorded in a study of CD8 T cells in ankylosing spondylitis. The study's findings and limits: There was reportedly significant enrichment of clones that were disease-linked in matched ankylosing spondylitis synovial fluid. Clones linked to disease, bearing a CD8+ phenotype, were relatively rare in peripheral blood. Characteristic, it appeared, of ankylosing spondylitis blood was a TCR beta motif of eight highly homologous variants.

TCRdb analysed the 5' RACE reads with MiXCR anew, one entry per CDR3 protein. The sample yields around 770,000 distinct CDR3 sequences, 12% seen once. The CDR3 contains 17 residues. Per the germline V gene, CDR1 is SGHKS and CDR2 is YYEKEE (reference sequence). Trimming removed 3 bases from V and 6 bases from J; junction bases left unmatched: 13. In this sample, this clonotype turned up a few times. The antigen is not known. This chain connects TRBV5-5 to TRBJ1-5; 9 bases line up with TRBD1. Sequenced sample: blood, either unsorted or a sorted T cell fraction (not recorded which). This receptor was identified in a male donor with ankylosing spondylitis. Written as DNA, the CDR3 is TGTGCCAGCAGCTCGACCCGGGACAGGGAGAAAGGTCAGCCCCAGCATTTT. Its translation is CASSSTRDREKGQPQHF.